A single T cell receptor (beta chain) is shown here with its context. This record belongs to a study of blood T cell repertoires in COVID-19. Study-wide background: In each case, the material was cDNA or gDNA derived from T cells, B-cell-depleted T cells, or PBMCs.

After removal of 6 bases from V and 6 bases from J, the junction contained 7 bases not matched to a gene. The CDR3 contains 15 residues. The V gene's germline CDR1 is SNHLY and CDR2 FYNNEI. TCRdb's table, derived via immunoSEQ multiplex PCR, lists solely in-frame clones and lacks some. Of approximately 250,000 clones in the sample, 75% to 90% were seen once. The chain joins TRBV2 to TRBJ2-1; 11 positions match TRBD2. The specimen was peripheral blood. This clonotype was obtained from a woman aged 70-85 years with COVID-19, enrolled during active disease. The CDR3 reads CASSELAGAPNEQFF. For the CDR3, the DNA is TGTGCCAGCAGCGAACTAGCGGGAGCCCCCAATGAGCAGTTCTTC. The full variable domain, rest sourced from reference TRBV2 and TRBJ2-1, is EPEVTQTPSHQVTQMGQEVILRCVPISNHLYFYWYRQILGQKVEFLVSFYNNEISEKSEIFDDQFSVERPDGSNFTLKIRSTKLEDSAMYFCASSELAGAPNEQFFGPGTRLTVL.